The subject of this entry is one T cell receptor beta chain. What it binds is not known. The sample carries other DNA sequences with the same CDR3. Profiling relied on immunoSEQ multiplex PCR, and the TCRdb table lists in-frame clones only, not all of them. The repertoire includes 90,000 to 120,000 clones, roughly nine tenths of them detected once, and around 4.3% sits in the top ten. Trimming took off 1 base at V and 4 bases at J, with 5 bases between the two ends. This CDR3 spans 13 amino acids. Germline V gives CDR1 SEHNR, CDR2 FQNEAQ (reference sequence). This sample stems from a study of T cell responses to AZD1222 COVID-19 vaccine. Overall study results and limits: Spike-specific TCR breadth and depth both grew after two AZD1222 doses. Sampled repertoires all dated from after the peak T cell response.

The chain is built from TRBV7-9 and TRBJ1-3, with D hard to call. Specimen: peripheral blood, collected on day 0 of AZD1222 vaccination. The receptor comes from an adult in good health. The CDR3 nucleotides are TGTGCCAGCAGCTTAGGGAGCGGAAACACCATATATTTT. The encoded protein is CASSLGSGNTIYF.